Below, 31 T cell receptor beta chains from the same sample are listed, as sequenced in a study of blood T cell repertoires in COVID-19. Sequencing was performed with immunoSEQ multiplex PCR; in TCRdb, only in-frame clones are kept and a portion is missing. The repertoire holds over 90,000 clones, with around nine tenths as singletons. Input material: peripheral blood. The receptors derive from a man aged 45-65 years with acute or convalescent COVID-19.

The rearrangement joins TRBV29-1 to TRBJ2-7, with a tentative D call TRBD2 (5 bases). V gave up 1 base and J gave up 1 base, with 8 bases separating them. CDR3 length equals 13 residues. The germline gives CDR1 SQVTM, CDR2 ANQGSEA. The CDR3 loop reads CSVEVEGSYEQYF. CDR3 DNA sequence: TGCAGCGTTGAAGTCGAGGGATCCTACGAGCAGTACTTC.

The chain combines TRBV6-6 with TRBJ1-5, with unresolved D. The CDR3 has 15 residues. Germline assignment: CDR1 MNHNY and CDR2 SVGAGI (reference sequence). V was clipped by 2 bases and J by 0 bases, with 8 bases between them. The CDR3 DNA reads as TGTGCCAGCAGTTACGTCCAGGCTAGCAATCAGCCCCAGCATTTT. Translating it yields CASSYVQASNQPQHF.

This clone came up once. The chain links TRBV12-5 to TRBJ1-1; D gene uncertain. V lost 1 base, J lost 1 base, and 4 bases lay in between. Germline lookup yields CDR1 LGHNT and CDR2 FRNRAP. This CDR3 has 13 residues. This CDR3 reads CASGLAENTEAFF. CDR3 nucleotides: TGTGCTAGTGGTTTGGCAGAGAACACTGAAGCTTTCTTT.

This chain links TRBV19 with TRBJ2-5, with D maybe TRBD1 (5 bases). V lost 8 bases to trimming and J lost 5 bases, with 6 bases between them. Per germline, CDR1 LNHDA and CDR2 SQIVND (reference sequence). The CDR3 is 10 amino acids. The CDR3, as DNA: TGTGCCAGTGGACACGAGACCCAGTACTTC. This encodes CASGHETQYF.

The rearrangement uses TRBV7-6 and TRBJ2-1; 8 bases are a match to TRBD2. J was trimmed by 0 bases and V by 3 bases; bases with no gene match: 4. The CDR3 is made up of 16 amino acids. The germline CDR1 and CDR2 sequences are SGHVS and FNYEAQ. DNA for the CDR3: TGTGCCAGCAGCTTCGGAGCGGGAGACTCCTACAATGAGCAGTTCTTC. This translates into CASSFGAGDSYNEQFF.

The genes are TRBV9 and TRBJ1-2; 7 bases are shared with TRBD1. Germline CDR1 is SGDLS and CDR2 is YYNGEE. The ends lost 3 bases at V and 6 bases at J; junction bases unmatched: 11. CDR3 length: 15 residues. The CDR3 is CASSEGAPPGHGYTF. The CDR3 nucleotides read TGTGCCAGCAGCGAGGGGGCCCCACCCGGCCATGGCTACACCTTC.

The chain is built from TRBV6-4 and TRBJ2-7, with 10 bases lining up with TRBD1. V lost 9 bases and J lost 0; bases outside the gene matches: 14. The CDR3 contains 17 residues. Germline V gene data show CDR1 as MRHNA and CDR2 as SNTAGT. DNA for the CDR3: TGTGCCAGGAATGGGATTAAGGGACAGGGGATCTCCTACGAGCAGTACTTC. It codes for CARNGIKGQGISYEQYF.

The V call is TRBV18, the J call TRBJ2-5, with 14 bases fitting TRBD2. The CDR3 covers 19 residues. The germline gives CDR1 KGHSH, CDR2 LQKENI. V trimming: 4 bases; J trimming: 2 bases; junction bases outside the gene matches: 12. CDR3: CASSLYTGTSGRRQETQYF. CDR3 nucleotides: TGTGCCAGCTCACTATACACCGGGACTAGCGGGAGAAGGCAAGAGACCCAGTACTTC.

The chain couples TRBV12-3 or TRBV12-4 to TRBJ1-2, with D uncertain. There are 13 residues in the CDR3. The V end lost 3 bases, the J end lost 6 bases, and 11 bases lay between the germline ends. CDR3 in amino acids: CASSFGPSDGYTF. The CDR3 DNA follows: TGTGCCAGCAGTTTTGGTCCTAGCGATGGCTACACCTTC.

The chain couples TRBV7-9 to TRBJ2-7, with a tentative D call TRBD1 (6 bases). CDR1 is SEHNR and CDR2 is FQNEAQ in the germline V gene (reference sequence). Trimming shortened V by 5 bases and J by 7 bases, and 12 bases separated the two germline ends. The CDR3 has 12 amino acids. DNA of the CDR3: TGTGCCAGCAGCCCTCCGAGGGGGGAGCAGTACTTC. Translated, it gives CASSPPRGEQYF.

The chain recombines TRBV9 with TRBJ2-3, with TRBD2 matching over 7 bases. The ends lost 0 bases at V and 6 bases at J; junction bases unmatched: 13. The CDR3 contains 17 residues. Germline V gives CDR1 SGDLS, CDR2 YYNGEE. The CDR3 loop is CASSVALAELGGDTQYF. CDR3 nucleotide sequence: TGTGCCAGCAGCGTAGCTCTAGCGGAACTGGGGGGGGATACGCAGTATTTT.

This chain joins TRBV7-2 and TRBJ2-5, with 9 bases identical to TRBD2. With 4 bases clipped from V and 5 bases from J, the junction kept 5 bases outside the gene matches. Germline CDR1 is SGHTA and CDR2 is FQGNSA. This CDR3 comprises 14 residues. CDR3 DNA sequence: TGTGCCAGCAGCTCGCGGGGGGGCTTTGAGACCCAGTACTTC. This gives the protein CASSSRGGFETQYF.

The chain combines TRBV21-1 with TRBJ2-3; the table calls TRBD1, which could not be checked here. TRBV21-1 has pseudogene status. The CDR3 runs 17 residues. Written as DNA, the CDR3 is TGTGCCAGCAGCGCATCTAACCCGGGACAGGGCACAGATACGCAGTATTTT. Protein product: CASSASNPGQGTDTQYF.

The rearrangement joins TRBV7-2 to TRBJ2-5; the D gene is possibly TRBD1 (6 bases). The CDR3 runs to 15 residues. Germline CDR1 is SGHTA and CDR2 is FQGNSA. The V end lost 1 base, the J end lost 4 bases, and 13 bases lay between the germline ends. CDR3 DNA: TGTGCCAGCAGCTTAGTTTCCAGGGGCGGAGAGACCCAGTACTTC. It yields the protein CASSLVSRGGETQYF. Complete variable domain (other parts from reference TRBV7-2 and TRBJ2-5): GAGVSQSPSNKVTEKGKDVELRCDPISGHTALYWYRQSLGQGLEFLIYFQGNSAPDKSGLPSDRFSAERTGGSVSTLTIQRTQQEDSAVYLCASSLVSRGGETQYFGPGTRLLVL.

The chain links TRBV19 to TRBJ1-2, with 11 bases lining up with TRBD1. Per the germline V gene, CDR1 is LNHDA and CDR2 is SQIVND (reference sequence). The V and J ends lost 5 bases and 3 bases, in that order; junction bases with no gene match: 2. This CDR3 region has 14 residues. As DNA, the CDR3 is TGTGCCAGTAGTCGGGACAGGGGGTACTATGGCTACACCTTC. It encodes CASSRDRGYYGYTF.

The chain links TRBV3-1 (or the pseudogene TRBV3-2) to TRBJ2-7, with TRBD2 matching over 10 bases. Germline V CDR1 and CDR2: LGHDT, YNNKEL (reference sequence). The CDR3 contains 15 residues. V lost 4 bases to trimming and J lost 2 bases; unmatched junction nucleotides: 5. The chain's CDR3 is CASSPSLAGAYEQYF. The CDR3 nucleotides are TGTGCCAGCAGCCCCTCCCTAGCGGGGGCCTACGAGCAGTACTTC.

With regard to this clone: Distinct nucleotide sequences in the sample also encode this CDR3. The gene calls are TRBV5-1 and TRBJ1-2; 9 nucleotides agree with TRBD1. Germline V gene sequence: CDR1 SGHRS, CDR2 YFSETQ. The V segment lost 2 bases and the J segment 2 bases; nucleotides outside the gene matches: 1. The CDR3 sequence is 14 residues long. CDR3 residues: CASSLDRGNYGYTF. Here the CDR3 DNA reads TGCGCCAGCAGCTTAGACAGGGGGAACTATGGCTACACCTTC.

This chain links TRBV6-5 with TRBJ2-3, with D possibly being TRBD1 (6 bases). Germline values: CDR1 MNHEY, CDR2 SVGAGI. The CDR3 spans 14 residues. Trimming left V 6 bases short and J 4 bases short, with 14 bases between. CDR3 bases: TGTGCCAGCAGCCATAGACAGGCTGCAGATACGCAGTATTTT. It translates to CASSHRQAADTQYF.

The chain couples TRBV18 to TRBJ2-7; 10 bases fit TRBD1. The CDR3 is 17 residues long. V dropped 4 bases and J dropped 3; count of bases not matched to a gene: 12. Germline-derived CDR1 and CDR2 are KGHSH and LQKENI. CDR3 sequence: CASSLTLGTGAIYEQYF. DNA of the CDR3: TGTGCCAGCTCACTTACACTCGGGACAGGGGCTATCTACGAGCAGTACTTC.

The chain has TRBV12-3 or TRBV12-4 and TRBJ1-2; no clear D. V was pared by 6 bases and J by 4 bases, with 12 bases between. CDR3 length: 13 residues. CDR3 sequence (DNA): TGTGCCAGCAGCCTGGGCCAGCCCTATGGCTACACCTTC. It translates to CASSLGQPYGYTF.

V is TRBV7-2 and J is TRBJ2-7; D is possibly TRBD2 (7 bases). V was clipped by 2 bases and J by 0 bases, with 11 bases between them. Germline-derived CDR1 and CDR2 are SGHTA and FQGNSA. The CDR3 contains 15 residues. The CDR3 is CASSLLGGDSYEQYF. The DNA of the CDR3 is TGTGCCAGCAGCTTATTAGGGGGGGACTCCTACGAGCAGTACTTC. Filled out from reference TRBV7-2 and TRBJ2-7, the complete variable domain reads GAGVSQSPSNKVTEKGKDVELRCDPISGHTALYWYRQSLGQGLEFLIYFQGNSAPDKSGLPSDRFSAERTGGSVSTLTIQRTQQEDSAVYLCASSLLGGDSYEQYFGPGTRLTVT.

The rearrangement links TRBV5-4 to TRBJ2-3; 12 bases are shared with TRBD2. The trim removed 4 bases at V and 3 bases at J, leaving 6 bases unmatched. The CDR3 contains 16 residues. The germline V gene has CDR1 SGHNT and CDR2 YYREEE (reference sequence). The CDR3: CASSLLAGGRTDTQYF. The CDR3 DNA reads TGTGCCAGCAGCCTTCTAGCGGGAGGGAGGACAGATACGCAGTATTTT.

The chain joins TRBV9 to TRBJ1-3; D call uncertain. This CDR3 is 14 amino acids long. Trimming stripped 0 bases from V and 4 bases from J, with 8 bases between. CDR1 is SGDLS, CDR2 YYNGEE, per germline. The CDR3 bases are TGTGCCAGCAGCGTAGCGGCGGTAGGAAACACCATATATTTT. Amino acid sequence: CASSVAAVGNTIYF.

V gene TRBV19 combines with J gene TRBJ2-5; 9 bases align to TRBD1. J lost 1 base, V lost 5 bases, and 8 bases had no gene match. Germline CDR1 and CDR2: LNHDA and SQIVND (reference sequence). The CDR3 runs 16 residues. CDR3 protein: CASSVRDRARQETQYF. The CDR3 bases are TGTGCCAGTAGTGTCCGGGACAGGGCTCGCCAAGAGACCCAGTACTTC.

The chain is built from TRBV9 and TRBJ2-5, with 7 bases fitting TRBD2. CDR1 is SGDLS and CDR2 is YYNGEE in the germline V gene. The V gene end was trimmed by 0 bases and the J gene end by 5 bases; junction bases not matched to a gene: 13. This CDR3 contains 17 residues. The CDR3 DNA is TGTGCCAGCAGCGTAGGTCTTCAAGCCGGGGGGTCGGAGACCCAGTACTTC. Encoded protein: CASSVGLQAGGSETQYF.

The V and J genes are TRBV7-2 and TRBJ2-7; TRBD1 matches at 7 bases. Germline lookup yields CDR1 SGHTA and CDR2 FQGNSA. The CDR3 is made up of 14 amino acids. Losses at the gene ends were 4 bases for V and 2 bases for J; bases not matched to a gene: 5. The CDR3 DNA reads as TGTGCCAGCAGCTCGGACAGGAGGCCCTACGAGCAGTACTTC. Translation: CASSSDRRPYEQYF.

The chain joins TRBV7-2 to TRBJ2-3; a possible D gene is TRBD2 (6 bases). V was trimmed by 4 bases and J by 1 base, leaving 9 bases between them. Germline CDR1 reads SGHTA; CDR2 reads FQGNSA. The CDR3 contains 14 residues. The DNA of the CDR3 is TGTGCCAGCAGCTCCTCTAGCGGCACAGATACGCAGTATTTT. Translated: CASSSSSGTDTQYF.

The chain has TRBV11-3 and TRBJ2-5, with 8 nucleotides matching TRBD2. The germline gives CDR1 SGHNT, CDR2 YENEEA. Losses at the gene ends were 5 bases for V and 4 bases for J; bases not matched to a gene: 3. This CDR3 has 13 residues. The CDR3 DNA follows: TGTGCCAGCAGCCCGGGAGGGGTAGAGACCCAGTACTTC. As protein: CASSPGGVETQYF.

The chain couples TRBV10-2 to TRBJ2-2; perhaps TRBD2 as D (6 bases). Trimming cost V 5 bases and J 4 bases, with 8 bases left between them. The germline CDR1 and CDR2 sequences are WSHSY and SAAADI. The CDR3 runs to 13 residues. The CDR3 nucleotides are TGCGCCAGCAGTCGGGACTCCACCGGGGAGCTGTTTTTT. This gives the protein CASSRDSTGELFF.

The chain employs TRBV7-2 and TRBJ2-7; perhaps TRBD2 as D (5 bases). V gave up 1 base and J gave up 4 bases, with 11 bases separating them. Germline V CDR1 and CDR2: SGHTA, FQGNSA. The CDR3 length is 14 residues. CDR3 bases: TGTGCCAGCAGCTTAGGAGGGAGTGGGTACGAGCAGTACTTC. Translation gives CASSLGGSGYEQYF.

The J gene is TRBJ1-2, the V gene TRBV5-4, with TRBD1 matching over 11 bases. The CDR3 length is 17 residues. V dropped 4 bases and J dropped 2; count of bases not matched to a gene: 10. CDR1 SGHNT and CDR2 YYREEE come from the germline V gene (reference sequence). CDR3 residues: CASSPTGQGAHNYGYTF. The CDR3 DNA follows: TGTGCCAGCAGCCCCACAGGACAGGGGGCGCACAACTATGGCTACACCTTC.